This T cell receptor (beta chain) was captured in a study of graft-versus-host responses after intestinal transplantation. Study in general: Anti-thymocyte globulin induction preceded two to four years of tacrolimus and steroid maintenance in all recipients. Findings of the study overall: Peak circulating GvH clone levels were associated with early post-transplant HvG declines.

As regards this clone: Its antigen is as yet unknown.

The assay was immunoSEQ multiplex PCR, and TCRdb's table has in-frame clones only and misses some. The table lists approximately 80,000 clones, about 88% of them singletons. V dropped 6 bases and J dropped 2; count of bases not matched to a gene: 4. Germline V lookup: CDR1 MDHEN, CDR2 SYDVKM. The CDR3 covers 13 residues. The input for sequencing was unstimulated CD4+ T cells sorted from spleen or lymph node cells, taken before intestinal transplant. The J gene is TRBJ2-7, the V gene TRBV28; 7 bases are a match to TRBD1. This sequence was found in a human donor who received an intestinal transplant. The CDR3 nucleotides read TGTGCCAGCAGGCAGGGGGAGACCTACGAGCAGTACTTC. Protein product: CASRQGETYEQYF.